This record covers a single T cell receptor (beta chain). Its specificity is not known. Profiling relied on immunoSEQ multiplex PCR, and the TCRdb table lists in-frame clones only, not all of them. Among approximately 100,000 clones listed, around 90% were seen once. The V end lost 1 base, the J end lost 7 bases, and 7 bases lay between the germline ends. This CDR3 contains 12 residues. CDR1 and CDR2 (germline): SGHDN, FVKESK. This entry belongs to a study of T cell responses to AZD1222 COVID-19 vaccine. Regarding the study as a whole: White British ancestry dominated among donors, who included more females, and clonal diversity was possibly underestimated. Spike regions recognized by vaccine-associated CD4 TCRs spanned the protein, led by 160-218 and 743-854. Repertoires were sampled only after the peak T cell response.

This specimen consisted of peripheral blood, obtained on day 0 of AZD1222 vaccination. This receptor was obtained from an adult in good health. The chain employs TRBV14 and TRBJ1-2; D uncertain. The CDR3 DNA follows: TGTGCCAGCAGCCAAGGATTGTTTGGCTACACCTTC. Protein: CASSQGLFGYTF.